The T cell receptor beta chain described here comes from a study of cytomegalovirus exposure and HLA in healthy donors. Germline V gene data show CDR1 as MNHEY and CDR2 as SVGAGI. V shed 1 base, J shed 7 bases, and the junction held 7 bases outside the gene matches. This CDR3 has 15 amino acids. This clone has a handful of counts. 13 Jbeta primers and 60 Vbeta primers were used for the PCR. TCRdb's copy holds only in-frame clones and misses some; the assay was immunoSEQ multiplex PCR. The sample lists hundreds of thousands of clones, 80% to 90% occurring once. This chain uses TRBV6-5 with TRBJ2-5, with 9 bases fitting TRBD2. This clonotype originated in a woman aged 18-29 years in good health and CMV-seronegative. Sequencing was carried out using PBMCs. CDR3 in amino acids: CASSYLAGGRGTQYF. The CDR3 DNA reads TGTGCCAGCAGTTACTTGGCGGGGGGGCGGGGGACCCAGTACTTC.